The T cell receptor beta chain described here comes from a study of early T cells in non-severe SARS-CoV-2 infection. There are 15 residues in the CDR3. The V segment lost 6 bases and the J segment 4 bases; nucleotides outside the gene matches: 6. Germline V lookup: CDR1 SGHRS, CDR2 YFSETQ. The TCR library protocol attached unique molecular identifiers to the individual cDNA molecules. TCRdb passed the 5' RACE reads through MiXCR, listing each CDR3 protein once. The data show over 30,000 distinct CDR3 sequences, with roughly 6% seen just once and 7.6% held by the top ten. J is TRBJ2-1 and V is TRBV5-1, with 11 bases aligning to TRBD2. The sequence derives from an adult who was a healthcare worker with PCR-confirmed SARS-CoV-2 infection or an uninfected control (not recorded which). Sequencing used whole blood. CDR3 region: CASNPLAGGYNEQFF. CDR3 DNA sequence: TGCGCCAGCAACCCCCTAGCGGGGGGATACAATGAGCAGTTCTTC.